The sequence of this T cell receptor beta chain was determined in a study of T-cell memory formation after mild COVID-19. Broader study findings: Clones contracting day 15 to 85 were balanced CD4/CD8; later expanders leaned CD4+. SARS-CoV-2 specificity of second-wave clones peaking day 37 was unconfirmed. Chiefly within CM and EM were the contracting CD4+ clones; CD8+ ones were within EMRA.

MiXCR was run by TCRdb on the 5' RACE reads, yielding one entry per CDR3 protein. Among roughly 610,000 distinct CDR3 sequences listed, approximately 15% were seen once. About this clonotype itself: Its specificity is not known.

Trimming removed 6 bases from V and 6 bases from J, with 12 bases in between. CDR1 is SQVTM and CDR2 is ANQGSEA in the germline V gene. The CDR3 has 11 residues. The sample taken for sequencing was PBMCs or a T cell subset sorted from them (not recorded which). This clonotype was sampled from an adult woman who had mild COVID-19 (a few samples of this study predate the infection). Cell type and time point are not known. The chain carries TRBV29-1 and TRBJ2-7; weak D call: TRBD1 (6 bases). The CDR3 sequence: CSVIQGIEQYF. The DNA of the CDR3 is TGCAGCGTGATACAGGGAATCGAGCAGTACTTC.